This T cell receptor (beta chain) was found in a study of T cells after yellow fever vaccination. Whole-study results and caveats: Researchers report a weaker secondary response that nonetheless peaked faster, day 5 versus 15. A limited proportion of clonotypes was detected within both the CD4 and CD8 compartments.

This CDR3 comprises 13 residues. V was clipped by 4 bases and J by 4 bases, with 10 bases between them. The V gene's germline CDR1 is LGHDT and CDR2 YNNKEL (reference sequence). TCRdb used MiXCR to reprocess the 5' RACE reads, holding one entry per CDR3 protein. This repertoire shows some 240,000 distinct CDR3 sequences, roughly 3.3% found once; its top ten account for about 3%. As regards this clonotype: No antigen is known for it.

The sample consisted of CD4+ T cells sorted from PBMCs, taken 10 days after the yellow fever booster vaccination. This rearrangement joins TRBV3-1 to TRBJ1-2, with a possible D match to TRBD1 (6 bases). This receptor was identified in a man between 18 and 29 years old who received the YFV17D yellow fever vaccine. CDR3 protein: CASSPGQIYGYTF. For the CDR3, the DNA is TGTGCCAGCAGCCCCGGACAGATCTATGGCTACACCTTC.